This TCR beta chain is from a study of blood T cell repertoires in COVID-19. Study-level background: From the United States, Italy and Spain came samples of acute and convalescent COVID-19. The analysed material was cDNA or gDNA that came from T cells, B-cell-depleted T cells, or PBMCs.

This table comes from immunoSEQ multiplex PCR, and its TCRdb copy is limited to in-frame clones, with some not included. The sample has some 210,000 clones; just under 85% are singletons. This CDR3 contains 11 residues. The germline gives CDR1 SQVTM, CDR2 ANQGSEA. The V and J ends lost 6 bases and 2 bases respectively, with 7 bases between them. The clonotype originates from a woman aged 50 to 60 with active or convalescent COVID-19. Sequencing input: peripheral blood. The V and J genes are TRBV29-1 and TRBJ2-5; D uncertain. CDR3 region: CSVAVQETQYF. CDR3 DNA: TGCAGCGTGGCGGTACAAGAGACCCAGTACTTC. Full variable domain (outside the CDR3, taken from reference TRBV29-1 and TRBJ2-5): SAVISQKPSRDICQRGTSLTIQCQVDSQVTMMFWYRQQPGQSLTLIATANQGSEATYESGFVIDKFPISRPNLTFSTLTVSNMSPEDSSIYLCSVAVQETQYFGPGTRLLVL.